This T cell receptor (beta chain) is drawn from a study of CD8+ T cells in alopecia areata. As for the study in general: Tofacitinib exposure lasted 6 to 18 months, followed by 6 months off drug.

This CDR3 is 15 amino acids long. Germline V gives CDR1 MGHRA, CDR2 YSYEKL. The ends lost 0 bases at V and 9 bases at J; junction bases unmatched: 7. Worth noting for this clone: Antigen unknown.

Study-level results: Higher clonality and more expanded CD8+ clones appeared in lesional than normal scalp.

Once RNA had been extracted, it was reverse transcribed into cDNA to act as the sequencing template. The method was immunoSEQ multiplex PCR; TCRdb's version includes in-frame clones alone and lacks a portion of them. Of around 150,000 clones in the sample, about two thirds were seen once. Noted treatment: oral pan-JAK inhibitor, 5-10 mg twice daily. The origin of this receptor is a human donor with alopecia areata. The source was CD4+ T cells sorted from blood, collected at week 4, from a patient treated with tofacitinib. This rearrangement joins TRBV4-1 to TRBJ2-4; 8 bases match TRBD1. The DNA for the CDR3 is TGCGCCAGCAGCCAAGACCCAGGGGGCGCACCCATTCAGTACTTC. It specifies CASSQDPGGAPIQYF.